This TCR beta chain was documented in a study of technical replicates of blood from several donors. This clone turned up a few times. The data were produced by immunoSEQ multiplex PCR, yet TCRdb's version contains in-frame clones alone and is incomplete. The sample has 95,000 to 100,000 clones, around 96% seen once. This CDR3 spans 17 amino acids. Germline V gives CDR1 MNHEY, CDR2 SMNVEV (reference sequence). V lost 0 bases to trimming and J lost 10 bases; unmatched junction nucleotides: 12. Source material: T cells isolated from PBMCs. The receptor comes from a human donor in good health. The genes are TRBV27 and TRBJ1-6; 7 bases line up with TRBD1. The CDR3: CASSLSIGGTVKSPLHF. In DNA form, the CDR3 reads TGTGCCAGCAGTTTATCGATAGGGGGGACAGTGAAGTCACCCCTCCACTTT.